This T cell receptor (beta chain) was identified during a study of PD-1 blockade in mismatch repair-deficient tumors. Assay: immunoSEQ multiplex PCR; the TCRdb copy retains only in-frame clones and omits some. Counted here are 100,000 to 150,000 clones, roughly 90% occurring once; the ten biggest clones make up 12%. Study findings and constraints: Tumor-resident clones, often undetectable pretreatment in blood, expanded then contracted after pembrolizumab.

This clone was detected a few times. Its antigen is unknown. TCRs were sequenced from a few patients responding to pembrolizumab. The CDR3 spans 15 residues. V shed 4 bases, J shed 3 bases, and the junction held 5 bases outside the gene matches. CDR1 is LNHNV and CDR2 is YYDKDF in the germline V gene (reference sequence). This rearrangement joins TRBV15 to TRBJ2-3; 9 bases are shared with TRBD1. The TCR sequence derives from an adult with mismatch repair-deficient cancer. The source material was peripheral blood, sampled approximately 73 weeks after starting pembrolizumab. CDR3: CATSTTGTGTDTQYF. The DNA for the CDR3 is TGTGCCACCAGCACAACCGGGACAGGGACAGATACGCAGTATTTT.